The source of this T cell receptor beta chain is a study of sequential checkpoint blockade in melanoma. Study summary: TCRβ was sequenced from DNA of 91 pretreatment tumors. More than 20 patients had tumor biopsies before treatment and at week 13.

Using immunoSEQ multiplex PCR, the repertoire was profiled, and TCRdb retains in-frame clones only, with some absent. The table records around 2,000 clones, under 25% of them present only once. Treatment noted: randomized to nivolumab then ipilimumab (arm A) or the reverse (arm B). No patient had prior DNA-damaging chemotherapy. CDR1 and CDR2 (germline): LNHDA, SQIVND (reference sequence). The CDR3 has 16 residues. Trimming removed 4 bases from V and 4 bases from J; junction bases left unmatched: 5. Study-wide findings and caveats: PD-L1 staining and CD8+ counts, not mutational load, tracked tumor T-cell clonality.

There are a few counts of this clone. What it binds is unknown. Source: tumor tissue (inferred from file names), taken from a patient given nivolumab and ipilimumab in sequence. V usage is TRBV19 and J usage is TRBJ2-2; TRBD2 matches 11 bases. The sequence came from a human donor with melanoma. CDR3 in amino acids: CASSNRLAGLTGELFF. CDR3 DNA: TGTGCCAGTAGTAACCGACTAGCGGGACTCACCGGGGAGCTGTTTTTT. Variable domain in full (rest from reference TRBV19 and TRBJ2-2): DGGITQSPKYLFRKEGQNVTLSCEQNLNHDAMYWYRQDPGQGLRLIYYSQIVNDFQKGDIAEGYSVSREKKESFPLTVTSAQKNPTAFYLCASSNRLAGLTGELFFGEGSRLTVL.